The 6 T cell receptor beta chains given below trace back to one sample, sequenced in a study of Ad26.COV2.S vaccination and SARS-CoV-2 variants. Libraries were prepared by immunoSEQ multiplex PCR; TCRdb keeps only in-frame clonotypes and omits some of them. The sample holds about 330,000 clones, about 90% seen once. Treatment described: roughly 20 received Ad26.COV2.S at low or high dose, single or two shots; roughly five received placebo; per-sample allocation not given. Specimen acquisition occurred on day 63 following the initial vaccine or placebo injection. The material sequenced was peripheral blood, taken in a trial of Ad26.COV2.S vaccine versus placebo. The receptors were sampled from a person between 18 and 60 years old who received the Ad26.COV2.S COVID-19 vaccine or a placebo.

This CDR3 is CASSLGLEYNEQFF. In DNA, the CDR3 is TGTGCCAGCAGCCTCGGGCTAGAATACAATGAGCAGTTCTTC. The J gene is TRBJ2-1, the V gene TRBV11-2; D is undetermined. The CDR3 is 14 residues long. Germline values: CDR1 SGHAT, CDR2 FQNNGV. V was clipped by 5 bases and J by 4 bases, with 12 bases between them.

The chain uses TRBV18 and TRBJ2-7; D is uncertain. This CDR3 spans 13 amino acids. Germline V gene data show CDR1 as KGHSH and CDR2 as LQKENI. Trimming took 2 bases from V and 0 from J, leaving 5 bases between them. The CDR3: CASSPLSSYEQYF. The CDR3 DNA reads TGTGCCAGCTCACCATTGAGCTCCTACGAGCAGTACTTC.

The rearrangement joins TRBV4-1 to TRBJ2-7, with unresolved D. Germline V gene sequence: CDR1 MGHRA, CDR2 YSYEKL. V lost 4 bases and J 4 bases, leaving 8 bases between the germline ends. There are 12 residues in the CDR3. The CDR3: CASSRPSYEQYF. CDR3 bases: TGCGCCAGCAGCCGCCCAAGTTACGAGCAGTACTTC.

V is TRBV6-1 and J is TRBJ1-2; TRBD1 aligns across 9 bases. J gave up 2 bases and V 1 base, and 11 bases lay outside the gene matches. From germline, CDR1 is MNHNS and CDR2 SASEGT. The CDR3 has 18 amino acids. CDR3 DNA: TGTGCCAGCAGTGAAGGGCCACGGGGACAGGGATCCAACTATGGCTACACCTTC. This codes for CASSEGPRGQGSNYGYTF.

The rearrangement uses TRBV20-1 and TRBJ2-1, with D unclear. The length of the CDR3 is 11 residues. Germline V gene sequence: CDR1 DFQATT, CDR2 SNEGSKA (reference sequence). The V end was cut by 0 bases, the J end by 8 bases, with 5 bases between. The CDR3 bases are TGCAGTGCTAGAGAGTGGGATGAGCAGTTCTTC. Protein product: CSAREWDEQFF.

The chain couples TRBV11-3 to TRBJ2-3; 8 bases map to TRBD2. The V gene's germline CDR1 is SGHNT and CDR2 YENEEA. Trimming removed 4 bases from V and 3 bases from J; junction bases left unmatched: 3. The CDR3 is 14 residues long. The CDR3 DNA sequence: TGTGCCAGCAGCTCGGGGGGGCTGACAGATACGCAGTATTTT. This sequence encodes CASSSGGLTDTQYF.